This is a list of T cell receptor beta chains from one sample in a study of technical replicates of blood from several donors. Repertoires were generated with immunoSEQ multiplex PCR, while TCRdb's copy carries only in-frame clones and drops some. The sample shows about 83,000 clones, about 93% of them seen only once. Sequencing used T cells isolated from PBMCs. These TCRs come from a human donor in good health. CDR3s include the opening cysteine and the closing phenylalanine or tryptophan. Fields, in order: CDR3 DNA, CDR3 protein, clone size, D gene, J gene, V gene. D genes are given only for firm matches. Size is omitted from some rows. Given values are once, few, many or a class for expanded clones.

cdr3_nt: TGTGCCAGTAGCGGGGGTGGCAATGAGCAGTTCTTC; cdr3_aa: CASSGGGNEQFF; clone_size: -; d_call: TRBD2; j_call: TRBJ2-1; v_call: TRBV2
cdr3_nt: TGCGCCAGCAGCCCGTTTGGAGGACTAGAAGACTACGAGCAGTACTTC; cdr3_aa: CASSPFGGLEDYEQYF; clone_size: -; d_call: TRBD2; j_call: TRBJ2-7; v_call: TRBV5-1
cdr3_nt: TGTGCCAGTAAGGCTTTCGGACAGCCAAACACTGAAGCTTTCTTT; cdr3_aa: CASKAFGQPNTEAFF; clone_size: -; d_call: -; j_call: TRBJ1-1; v_call: TRBV19
cdr3_nt: TGTGCCAGCAGCCCCCCAAGCCCACTAGCGGGGGGCCGCAAAAACATTCAGTACTTC; cdr3_aa: CASSPPSPLAGGRKNIQYF; clone_size: -; d_call: TRBD2; j_call: TRBJ2-4; v_call: TRBV13
cdr3_nt: TGTGCCAGTAGTATAAACATCCAGGGATATAATGAAAAACTGTTTTTT; cdr3_aa: CASSINIQGYNEKLFF; clone_size: once; d_call: -; j_call: TRBJ1-4; v_call: TRBV19
cdr3_nt: TGTGCCAGCAGCTTAAACTCGGCGGGGAAAGCCGGGGAGCTGTTTTTT; cdr3_aa: CASSLNSAGKAGELFF; clone_size: -; d_call: -; j_call: TRBJ2-2; v_call: TRBV7-3
cdr3_nt: TGTGCCACCTGGCGCGGGGACAGGTCTACGGGAGGCTACACCTTC; cdr3_aa: CATWRGDRSTGGYTF; clone_size: -; d_call: TRBD1; j_call: TRBJ1-2; v_call: TRBV19
cdr3_nt: TGTGCCAGCAGCTTAGCTCCCCCCGACACTGAAGCTTTCTTT; cdr3_aa: CASSLAPPDTEAFF; clone_size: -; d_call: -; j_call: TRBJ1-1; v_call: TRBV7-2
cdr3_nt: TGTGCCAGCAGAGCCTCACTAGCCTACGAGCAGTACTTC; cdr3_aa: CASRASLAYEQYF; clone_size: -; d_call: -; j_call: TRBJ2-7; v_call: TRBV28
cdr3_nt: TGCGCCAGCAGCTTGGAGGGCACCCCGGGGAACATTCAGTACTTC; cdr3_aa: CASSLEGTPGNIQYF; clone_size: -; d_call: -; j_call: TRBJ2-4; v_call: TRBV5-1
cdr3_nt: TGTGCTAGCAGCTTTCAGGGAGGGGAGACCCAGTACTTC; cdr3_aa: CASSFQGGETQYF; clone_size: -; d_call: TRBD2; j_call: TRBJ2-5; v_call: TRBV7-7
cdr3_nt: TGTGCCAGCACTAGCGGAGAAATTTACAATGAGCAGTTCTTC; cdr3_aa: CASTSGEIYNEQFF; clone_size: -; d_call: TRBD2; j_call: TRBJ2-1; v_call: TRBV2
cdr3_nt: TGCGCCAGCAGCCAAGTACAGGTCCAAGAGACCCAGTACTTC; cdr3_aa: CASSQVQVQETQYF; clone_size: once; d_call: -; j_call: TRBJ2-5; v_call: TRBV4-1
cdr3_nt: TGTGCCAGCAGCTCCGGGACAGGGGGGCAGCCCCAGCATTTT; cdr3_aa: CASSSGTGGQPQHF; clone_size: -; d_call: TRBD1; j_call: TRBJ1-5; v_call: TRBV5-4
cdr3_nt: TGCAGCGTTCTAGCGGGAGCTTACGAGCAGTACTTC; cdr3_aa: CSVLAGAYEQYF; clone_size: -; d_call: TRBD2; j_call: TRBJ2-7; v_call: TRBV29-1
cdr3_nt: TGTGCCAGCAGTGAATGGGCTAGCGGGGTGTACAATGAGCAGTTCTTC; cdr3_aa: CASSEWASGVYNEQFF; clone_size: -; d_call: TRBD2; j_call: TRBJ2-1; v_call: TRBV2
cdr3_nt: TGCAGCCTCCTCGGGACTAGAACCTACAATGAGCAGTTCTTC; cdr3_aa: CSLLGTRTYNEQFF; clone_size: -; d_call: TRBD2; j_call: TRBJ2-1; v_call: TRBV29-1
cdr3_nt: TGTGCCAGTAGTATATCAGGGGCTGACGGCTACACCTTC; cdr3_aa: CASSISGADGYTF; clone_size: -; d_call: -; j_call: TRBJ1-2; v_call: TRBV19
cdr3_nt: TGCGCCAGCAGCCTGCAGGGGTCGGGGGGCCAAGAGACCCAGTACTTC; cdr3_aa: CASSLQGSGGQETQYF; clone_size: -; d_call: -; j_call: TRBJ2-5; v_call: TRBV4-1
cdr3_nt: TGCGCCAGCAGCTTGGTGGCAGGGTACTATGGCTACACCTTC; cdr3_aa: CASSLVAGYYGYTF; clone_size: -; d_call: -; j_call: TRBJ1-2; v_call: TRBV5-1
cdr3_nt: TGTGCCAGCACCCAGGCAGATACGCAGTATTTT; cdr3_aa: CASTQADTQYF; clone_size: -; d_call: -; j_call: TRBJ2-3; v_call: TRBV7-9
cdr3_nt: TGTGCCAGCTCACCACCGCACAGGGGCGAGCAGTACTTC; cdr3_aa: CASSPPHRGEQYF; clone_size: once; d_call: TRBD1; j_call: TRBJ2-7; v_call: TRBV18
cdr3_nt: TGTGCCAGCAGTTTGGACACTAGCGGGACACACAATGAGCAGTTCTTC; cdr3_aa: CASSLDTSGTHNEQFF; clone_size: -; d_call: TRBD2; j_call: TRBJ2-1; v_call: TRBV27
cdr3_nt: TGTGCCAGCAGTTACCGGGACAGGGAGAGCAATGAGCAGTTCTTC; cdr3_aa: CASSYRDRESNEQFF; clone_size: -; d_call: TRBD1; j_call: TRBJ2-1; v_call: TRBV6-6
cdr3_nt: TGTGCCTGGAGTACCGGGGTGAATGAGCAGTTCTTC; cdr3_aa: CAWSTGVNEQFF; clone_size: once; d_call: -; j_call: TRBJ2-1; v_call: TRBV30
cdr3_nt: TGTGCCAGCAGCCAAGCCCTCCACGCTAACACAGATACGCAGTATTTT; cdr3_aa: CASSQALHANTDTQYF; clone_size: -; d_call: -; j_call: TRBJ2-3; v_call: TRBV14
cdr3_nt: TGCGCCAGCAGCCATAGGAGCGACAGGGTGAATGAGCAGTTCTTC; cdr3_aa: CASSHRSDRVNEQFF; clone_size: -; d_call: TRBD1; j_call: TRBJ2-1; v_call: TRBV5-1
cdr3_nt: TGTGCCAGCAAGATAGCGGGAGCCGATTACAATGAGCAGTTCTTC; cdr3_aa: CASKIAGADYNEQFF; clone_size: -; d_call: TRBD2; j_call: TRBJ2-1; v_call: TRBV28
cdr3_nt: TGTGCCAGCTCACCAGGGACAGGGACCTACGAGCAGTACTTC; cdr3_aa: CASSPGTGTYEQYF; clone_size: -; d_call: TRBD1; j_call: TRBJ2-7; v_call: TRBV18
cdr3_nt: TGCGACCACCGGGGGGGTGGGGGCACTGAAGCTTTCTTT; cdr3_aa: CDHRGGGGTEAFF; clone_size: -; d_call: -; j_call: TRBJ1-1; v_call: TRBV7-9
cdr3_nt: TGTGCCAGCAGCCTCGAACAGGGGACAGATACGCAGTATTTT; cdr3_aa: CASSLEQGTDTQYF; clone_size: once; d_call: TRBD1; j_call: TRBJ2-3; v_call: TRBV7-3
cdr3_nt: TGTGCCAGCAAATTTCAGGGGGCTTCAGGTGAAGCTTTCTTT; cdr3_aa: CASKFQGASGEAFF; clone_size: -; d_call: TRBD1; j_call: TRBJ1-1; v_call: TRBV6-4
cdr3_nt: TGTGCCAGCAGATTTAACAGTGGGCAAGAGACCCAGTACTTC; cdr3_aa: CASRFNSGQETQYF; clone_size: -; d_call: -; j_call: TRBJ2-5; v_call: TRBV2
cdr3_nt: TGTGCCAGCAGCGTAGAGGTTCGGGGTGAAGCTTTCTTT; cdr3_aa: CASSVEVRGEAFF; clone_size: -; d_call: -; j_call: TRBJ1-1; v_call: TRBV9
cdr3_nt: TGTGCCAGCAGTTACCAGGTGACAGGGCGGCAGTACTTC; cdr3_aa: CASSYQVTGRQYF; clone_size: -; d_call: TRBD1; j_call: TRBJ2-7; v_call: TRBV6-5
cdr3_nt: TGTGCCAGCAGCCAAGCCGAAGGACGGGGCACTGAAGCTTTCTTT; cdr3_aa: CASSQAEGRGTEAFF; clone_size: -; d_call: -; j_call: TRBJ1-1; v_call: TRBV14
cdr3_nt: TGTGCCAGCAGCGCTGGACTGTTAGGCACTGAAGCTTTCTTT; cdr3_aa: CASSAGLLGTEAFF; clone_size: -; d_call: -; j_call: TRBJ1-1; v_call: TRBV9
cdr3_nt: TGTGCCAGCGAAGAAAACGGACTAGCGAACTCCTACGAGCAGTACTTC; cdr3_aa: CASEENGLANSYEQYF; clone_size: once; d_call: TRBD2; j_call: TRBJ2-7; v_call: TRBV28
cdr3_nt: TGTGCCAGCAAAGCTAGCGGGAGCCCCTACAATGAGCAGTTCTTC; cdr3_aa: CASKASGSPYNEQFF; clone_size: few; d_call: TRBD2; j_call: TRBJ2-1; v_call: TRBV2
cdr3_nt: TGTGCCAGCAGCCCCGGGGGGGGCGGCACTGAAGCTTTCTTT; cdr3_aa: CASSPGGGGTEAFF; clone_size: -; d_call: -; j_call: TRBJ1-1; v_call: TRBV7-3
cdr3_nt: TGCGCCAGCAGCTTGCAAGGGGCCCCCGACACTGAAGCTTTCTTT; cdr3_aa: CASSLQGAPDTEAFF; clone_size: -; d_call: -; j_call: TRBJ1-1; v_call: TRBV5-1
cdr3_nt: TGTGCCAGCAGCTTGGTTAGTCAGCCCCAGCATTTT; cdr3_aa: CASSLVSQPQHF; clone_size: few; d_call: -; j_call: TRBJ1-5; v_call: TRBV5-5